Listed here are 25 T cell receptor beta chains from one sample, sequenced in a study of chronic HIV infection and antiretroviral therapy. TCRdb reprocessed the 5' RACE reads via MiXCR and lists one record per CDR3 protein. This table has 40,000 to 60,000 distinct CDR3 sequences, 19% appearing once. Input material: peripheral blood. The receptors stem from an adult who had HIV and had not received antiretroviral therapy, or was an uninfected healthy control (not recorded which).

The V and J genes are TRBV4-1 and TRBJ1-1; 7 nucleotides align to TRBD1. CDR3 size: 16 residues. Germline V lookup: CDR1 MGHRA, CDR2 YSYEKL. The V and J ends lost 1 base and 4 bases, in that order; junction bases with no gene match: 9. Here the CDR3 DNA reads TGCGCCAGCAGCCAAGGGGGCAGGGGGGCTCGCACTGAAGCTTTCTTT. Amino acid sequence: CASSQGGRGARTEAFF.

This clonotype was detected a few times. The gene calls are TRBV5-4 and TRBJ2-1, with 7 bases that match TRBD1. The junction had 10 bases not matched to a gene; V was cut back by 4 bases and J by 0 bases. Per germline, CDR1 SGHNT and CDR2 YYREEE (reference sequence). CDR3 size: 17 residues. The CDR3 loop reads CASSPGPDRVSYNEQFF. The DNA of the CDR3 is TGTGCCAGCAGCCCGGGCCCAGACAGGGTCTCCTACAATGAGCAGTTCTTC.

This clonotype was seen a handful of times. The V gene is TRBV29-1, the J gene TRBJ2-3; D possibly corresponds to TRBD2 (5 bases). Trimming pared 4 bases from V and 2 bases from J, leaving 10 bases between. CDR3 size: 13 residues. In germline, CDR1 is SQVTM, CDR2 ANQGSEA. CDR3 bases: TGCAGCGTTGGGCCCCGGGACACAGATACGCAGTATTTT. Its protein is CSVGPRDTDTQYF.

This clonotype occurred a few times. Germline and junction disagree at one end, which may indicate a read error. This chain connects TRBV5-1 to TRBJ2-4; D is uncertain. Germline V gene lookup returns CDR1 SGHRS and CDR2 YFSETQ. This CDR3 spans 14 amino acids. The chain's CDR3 is CASSLVAARNIQYF. The CDR3 DNA follows: TGCGCCAGCAGCTTGGTGGCAGCCAGAAACATTCAGTACTTC. The complete variable domain, with remaining parts taken from reference TRBV5-1 and TRBJ2-4, reads KAGVTQTPRYLIKTRGQQVTLSCSPISGHRSVSWYQQTPGQGLQFLFEYFSETQRNKGNFPGRFSGRQFSNSRSEMNVSTLELGDSALYLCASSLVAARNIQYFGAGTRLSVL.

This chain uses TRBV4-1 with TRBJ1-2, with D unresolved. Germline V gene lookup returns CDR1 MGHRA and CDR2 YSYEKL. V lost 1 base, J lost 0 bases, and 9 bases lay in between. This CDR3 is built from 15 residues. Here the CDR3 reads CASSQAKITNYGYTF. In nucleotides, the CDR3 is TGCGCCAGCAGCCAAGCAAAGATAACTAACTATGGCTACACCTTC.

V gene TRBV9 combines with J gene TRBJ1-2; D is uncertain. Germline V gene lookup returns CDR1 SGDLS and CDR2 YYNGEE. CDR3 size: 13 residues. V was pared by 3 bases and J by 4 bases, with 10 bases between. The CDR3 sequence: CASSGDIIYGYTF. The CDR3 DNA reads TGTGCCAGCAGCGGTGACATAATCTATGGCTACACCTTC.

The V and J genes are TRBV29-1 and TRBJ2-7, with 8 bases identical to TRBD1. Germline-derived CDR1 and CDR2 are SQVTM and ANQGSEA. The CDR3 consists of 13 residues. With V trimmed by 6 bases and J by 2 bases, 6 bases remained unmatched. The CDR3 DNA reads TGCAGCGTGACGACAGGGGATACCTACGAGCAGTACTTC. This sequence encodes CSVTTGDTYEQYF.

This sequence joins TRBV20-1 and TRBJ2-2; perhaps TRBD1 as D (6 bases). The length of the CDR3 is 16 residues. Germline lookup yields CDR1 DFQATT and CDR2 SNEGSKA (reference sequence). The CDR3 is CSSLDARGGNTGELFF. CDR3 in DNA: TGCAGCAGCCTGGACGCGCGAGGGGGAAACACCGGGGAGCTGTTTTTT.

The chain recombines TRBV15 with TRBJ2-3; D is unclear. Trimming shortened V by 0 bases and J by 4 bases, and 14 bases separated the two germline ends. The length of the CDR3 is 16 residues. The germline CDR1 and CDR2 sequences are LNHNV and YYDKDF (reference sequence). CDR3 in DNA: TGTGCCACCAGCAGAGATCTGAGGACCGCGGCAGATACGCAGTATTTT. Encoded protein: CATSRDLRTAADTQYF.

This clonotype was observed a handful of times. The CDR3 protein is CSVGPQGSYEQYF. As DNA, the CDR3 is TGCAGCGTGGGACCTCAGGGATCCTACGAGCAGTACTTC. The chain carries TRBV29-1 and TRBJ2-7, with D tentatively TRBD1 or TRBD2 (5 bases each). The CDR3 covers 13 residues. CDR1 and CDR2 (germline): SQVTM, ANQGSEA. The germline V and J ends were trimmed by 6 bases and 1 base, with 13 bases remaining between them.

This clonotype occurred a few times. J is TRBJ1-5 and V is TRBV4-2; tentative D call: TRBD1 (5 bases). The CDR3 is 15 residues long. In germline, CDR1 is LGHNA, CDR2 YNFKEQ. The germline V and J ends were trimmed by 1 base and 7 bases, with 14 bases remaining between them. DNA for the CDR3: TGTGCCAGCAGCCAAGCTAGAGGATGGGGGCAGCCCCAGCATTTT. This gives the protein CASSQARGWGQPQHF.

This chain joins TRBV27 and TRBJ1-5, with 10 positions matching TRBD1. This CDR3 spans 13 amino acids. Unmatched junction bases numbered 0, after V lost 4 bases and J lost 6 bases. Germline loops: CDR1 MNHEY, CDR2 SMNVEV (reference sequence). DNA for the CDR3: TGTGCCAGCAGTTGGACAGGGGGTCAGCCCCAGCATTTT. Protein product: CASSWTGGQPQHF.

In its sample, this clonotype was seen a few times. The chain recombines TRBV11-2 with TRBJ2-7; D is unresolved. Trimming shortened V by 8 bases and J by 1 base, and 9 bases separated the two germline ends. Germline V gene lookup returns CDR1 SGHAT and CDR2 FQNNGV. This CDR3 comprises 12 residues. CDR3 region: CASATESYEQYF. CDR3 bases: TGTGCCAGCGCGACCGAGTCCTACGAGCAGTACTTC.

J is TRBJ2-7 and V is TRBV6-1; D might be TRBD1 (5 bases). Trimming shortened V by 10 bases and J by 3 bases, and 19 bases separated the two germline ends. The CDR3 totals 14 residues. CDR1 and CDR2 from the germline V gene are MNHNS and SASEGT. The CDR3 DNA is TGTGCCACCTTTCCGTATCCAGGGATCTACGAGCAGTACTTC. Amino acid sequence: CATFPYPGIYEQYF.

This clonotype occurred many times. In nucleotides, the CDR3 is TGTGCCAGCAACCCGGGACAGGGTGGCAACGTCCTGACTTTC. This sequence encodes CASNPGQGGNVLTF. This chain connects TRBV12-3 or TRBV12-4 to TRBJ2-6, with 9 bases identical to TRBD1. V lost 7 bases, J lost 9 bases, and 7 bases stayed unmatched. The CDR3 is made up of 14 amino acids.

The rearrangement joins TRBV24-1 to TRBJ2-3; D ambiguous. Germline-derived CDR1 and CDR2 are KGHDR and SFDVKD. The CDR3 length is 12 residues. V gave up 2 bases and J gave up 7 bases, with 6 bases separating them. CDR3 sequence: CATSDSTNTQYF. The CDR3 coding sequence is TGTGCCACCAGTGATTCAACCAATACGCAGTATTTT.

This clonotype was seen a handful of times. V is TRBV19 and J is TRBJ2-1; 8 bases fit TRBD2. V lost 10 bases to trimming and J lost 12 bases; unmatched junction nucleotides: 5. This CDR3 is 10 amino acids long. Germline assignment: CDR1 LNHDA and CDR2 SQIVND (reference sequence). The CDR3 sequence: CATFAGGQFF. The CDR3 nucleotides are TGTGCCACTTTTGCGGGGGGGCAGTTCTTC.

The chain uses TRBV4-1 and TRBJ1-3, with D perhaps matching TRBD1 (5 bases). CDR1 is MGHRA, CDR2 YSYEKL, per germline. V lost 0 bases to trimming and J lost 7 bases, with 16 bases between them. This CDR3 contains 16 residues. For the CDR3, the DNA is TGCGCCAGCAGCCAAGAGGGGAGGACAACGATGAACACCATATATTTT. This sequence encodes CASSQEGRTTMNTIYF.

This clonotype showed up just a few times. The chain has TRBV28 and TRBJ1-1; D may be TRBD1 (5 bases). This CDR3 spans 15 amino acids. Per germline, CDR1 MDHEN and CDR2 SYDVKM. V was pared by 3 bases and J by 4 bases, with 15 bases between. This CDR3 reads CASSFQGGLGTEAFF. The DNA of the CDR3 is TGTGCCAGCAGTTTCCAGGGAGGGTTGGGCACTGAAGCTTTCTTT.

This clonotype was observed a few times. The chain is built from TRBV4-2 and TRBJ2-5; D gene unclear. Looked up from germline, CDR1 is LGHNA and CDR2 is YNFKEQ. CDR3 size: 12 residues. V was trimmed by 2 bases and J by 4 bases, leaving 5 bases between them. CDR3 loop: CASSQTGETQYF. DNA of the CDR3: TGTGCCAGCAGCCAAACGGGAGAGACCCAGTACTTC.

This clonotype appeared a few times. J is TRBJ2-6 and V is TRBV7-9; D perhaps matches TRBD1 (6 bases). The CDR3 spans 17 residues. Germline V lookup: CDR1 SEHNR, CDR2 FQNEAQ (reference sequence). Trimming left V 4 bases short and J 0 bases short, with 13 bases between. CDR3 loop: CASSSRQAYSGANVLTF. The CDR3, as DNA: TGTGCCAGCAGCTCCCGACAGGCGTACTCTGGGGCCAACGTCCTGACTTTC.

The rearrangement joins TRBV4-1 to TRBJ2-3; no clear D gene. Germline-derived CDR1 and CDR2 are MGHRA and YSYEKL. The V and J ends lost 1 base and 4 bases respectively, with 9 bases between them. This CDR3 region has 14 residues. The CDR3 region has the DNA TGCGCCAGCAGCCAAGGATGGGGTCCAGATACGCAGTATTTT. Its protein product is CASSQGWGPDTQYF.

This clonotype was detected only a few times. The chain employs TRBV28 and TRBJ2-7, with 8 bases that match TRBD1. V was pared by 7 bases and J by 2 bases, with 7 bases of the junction left unmatched. This CDR3 region has 14 residues. Germline lookup yields CDR1 MDHEN and CDR2 SYDVKM. The CDR3 here is CASKGTGLPYEQYF. CDR3 nucleotides: TGTGCCAGCAAAGGGACAGGCCTTCCCTACGAGCAGTACTTC.

The chain joins TRBV7-9 to TRBJ2-7; the match to TRBD1 covers 8 bases. The CDR3 totals 16 residues. The trim removed 4 bases at V and 0 bases at J, leaving 8 bases unmatched. Germline V CDR1 and CDR2: SEHNR, FQNEAQ (reference sequence). The CDR3 sequence is CASSSHVGQASYEQYF. CDR3 DNA: TGTGCCAGCAGCTCTCATGTGGGACAGGCCTCCTACGAGCAGTACTTC.

The chain joins TRBV20-1 to TRBJ2-3; TRBD1 agrees at 9 bases. This CDR3 is 15 amino acids long. From germline, CDR1 is DFQATT and CDR2 SNEGSKA (reference sequence). With 5 bases clipped from V and 2 bases from J, the junction kept 8 bases outside the gene matches. Here the CDR3 reads CSAPPGQGYTDTQYF. The CDR3, as DNA: TGCAGTGCTCCCCCGGGACAGGGATACACAGATACGCAGTATTTT.